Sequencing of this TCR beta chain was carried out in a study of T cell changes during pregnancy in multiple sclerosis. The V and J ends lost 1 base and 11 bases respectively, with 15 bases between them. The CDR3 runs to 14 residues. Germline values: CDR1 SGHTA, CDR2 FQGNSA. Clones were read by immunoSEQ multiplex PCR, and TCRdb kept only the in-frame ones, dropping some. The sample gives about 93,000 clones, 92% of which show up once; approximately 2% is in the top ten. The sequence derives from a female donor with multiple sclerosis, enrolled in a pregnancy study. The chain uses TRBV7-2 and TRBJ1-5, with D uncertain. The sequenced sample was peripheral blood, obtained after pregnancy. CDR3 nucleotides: TGTGCCAGCAGCTTAGATCCCACGGGGAAGGCCCAGCATTTT. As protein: CASSLDPTGKAQHF.